The clone carrying this TCR beta chain appeared a single time. This sample was included in a study of blood T cell repertoires in COVID-19. Those who participated ranged in age from roughly 18 to 100 years and resided in 20 to 30 US areas. CDR1 is LNHNV, CDR2 YYDKDF, per germline (reference sequence). The CDR3 has 14 amino acids. The V and J ends lost 5 bases and 5 bases, in that order; junction bases with no gene match: 6. Authors' processing steps: The authors estimated nucleated cell counts from reference gene primer amplification. The method was immunoSEQ multiplex PCR; TCRdb's version includes in-frame clones alone and lacks a portion of them. V and J calls and clone size come straight from that table; D and trimming were deduced from the DNA. The repertoire holds 200,000 to 250,000 clones, with 84% as singletons.

Sequencing was done on a sample of PBMCs or T cells enriched from blood (not recorded which). V gene TRBV15 combines with J gene TRBJ2-5, with 9 nucleotides matching TRBD1. The TCR originated in a man between 60 and 75 years old who had recovered from COVID-19. CDR3 DNA sequence: TGTGCCACCAGCTCGGGACAGGGAGGGGAGACCCAGTACTTC. The encoded protein is CATSSGQGGETQYF.